Each of the 27 T cell receptor beta chains below was sequenced from the same sample in a study of graft-versus-host responses after intestinal transplantation. Data came from immunoSEQ multiplex PCR; TCRdb stores just in-frame clones and leaves some out. The repertoire holds 30,000 to 40,000 clones, less than 90% seen once, with about 4% in the top ten. Sequences were derived from PBMCs, sampled 1,000 to 1,200 days after transplant. The receptor source for this set is a human patient who received an intestinal transplant, so some T cells may come from the graft donor.

The chain combines TRBV5-1 with TRBJ2-3; D is uncertain. The CDR3 has 15 residues. V gave up 0 bases and J gave up 0 bases, with 8 bases separating them. The V gene's germline CDR1 is SGHRS and CDR2 YFSETQ. The CDR3 DNA is TGCGCCAGCAGCTTGGAGCGTTCTAGCACAGATACGCAGTATTTT. Its protein product is CASSLERSSTDTQYF. Variable domain in full (rest from reference TRBV5-1 and TRBJ2-3): KAGVTQTPRYLIKTRGQQVTLSCSPISGHRSVSWYQQTPGQGLQFLFEYFSETQRNKGNFPGRFSGRQFSNSRSEMNVSTLELGDSALYLCASSLERSSTDTQYFGPGTRLTVL.

The genes are TRBV7-8 and TRBJ1-6, with D possibly being TRBD1 (5 bases). CDR3 length: 15 residues. Per the germline V gene, CDR1 is SGHVS and CDR2 is FQNEAQ. Trimming stripped 5 bases from V and 9 bases from J, with 17 bases between. The CDR3 region is CASSPQEAQGSPLHF. CDR3 bases: TGTGCCAGCAGCCCACAGGAGGCGCAGGGTTCACCCCTCCACTTT.

A few counts support this clone. The chain employs TRBV2 and TRBJ2-2; D remains unclear. Germline values: CDR1 SNHLY, CDR2 FYNNEI. The germline V and J ends were trimmed by 4 bases and 4 bases, with 7 bases remaining between them. The length of the CDR3 is 13 residues. The CDR3 spells CASSGRLTGELFF. The CDR3 nucleotides are TGTGCCAGCAGTGGGCGGCTCACCGGGGAGCTGTTTTTT.

The chain employs TRBV19 and TRBJ1-1; the D is unclear. Germline CDR1 and CDR2: LNHDA and SQIVND (reference sequence). V lost 4 bases and J 0 bases, leaving 15 bases between the germline ends. The CDR3 runs to 16 residues. CDR3 sequence: CASSTEPLGMNTEAFF. CDR3 coding DNA: TGTGCCAGTAGTACAGAGCCTCTGGGTATGAACACTGAAGCTTTCTTT.

This chain connects TRBV28 to TRBJ2-2; D uncertain. Germline CDR1 reads MDHEN; CDR2 reads SYDVKM. Trimming pared 6 bases from V and 5 bases from J, leaving 13 bases between. The CDR3 is 14 residues long. This chain's CDR3 is CASSRSDPTGELFF. CDR3 nucleotides: TGTGCCAGCAGCCGGAGTGATCCTACCGGGGAGCTGTTTTTT.

Concerning this clone: In the same sample, other DNA sequences code for this CDR3. The CDR3 loop is CASSYRGRGTEAFF. The DNA of the CDR3 is TGTGCCAGCAGCTACAGGGGTAGAGGCACTGAAGCTTTCTTT. The chain employs TRBV11-2 and TRBJ1-1; 7 nucleotides agree with TRBD1. Germline loops: CDR1 SGHAT, CDR2 FQNNGV. J was trimmed by 4 bases and V by 4 bases; bases with no gene match: 6. The CDR3 is 14 residues long.

This chain links TRBV6-6 with TRBJ2-7; D not resolved. Germline V gives CDR1 MNHNY, CDR2 SVGAGI (reference sequence). V lost 4 bases, J lost 0 bases, and 10 bases lay in between. The CDR3 extends over 14 amino acids. CDR3 residues: CASSSDKGSYEQYF. CDR3 bases: TGTGCCAGCAGTTCCGATAAGGGCTCCTACGAGCAGTACTTC.

The genes are TRBV19 and TRBJ2-7; D gene unclear. This CDR3 has 14 amino acids. V was shortened by 5 bases and J by 1 base, with 12 bases between the two germline ends. Germline CDR1 LNHDA, CDR2 SQIVND (reference sequence). The CDR3 DNA sequence: TGTGCCAGTAGTCTCCCAGGCTCTTCCTACGAGCAGTACTTC. Translating it yields CASSLPGSSYEQYF.

The rearrangement joins TRBV4-2 to TRBJ2-7, with 11 positions matching TRBD2. Germline V gene lookup returns CDR1 LGHNA and CDR2 YNFKEQ. The CDR3 consists of 17 residues. V dropped 0 bases and J dropped 4; count of bases not matched to a gene: 8. CDR3 coding DNA: TGTGCCAGCAGCCAAGAGGGCTTAGCGGGAGGGGTTTACGAGCAGTACTTC. Its translation: CASSQEGLAGGVYEQYF.

The chain combines TRBV9 with TRBJ2-7; weak D call: TRBD1 (6 bases). CDR1 is SGDLS and CDR2 is YYNGEE in the germline V gene. The V end lost 3 bases, the J end lost 3 bases, and 22 bases lay between the germline ends. This CDR3 region has 17 residues. CDR3 region: CASSGGGKRENYYEQYF. CDR3 nucleotide sequence: TGTGCCAGCAGCGGAGGGGGTAAGCGCGAGAACTACTACGAGCAGTACTTC.

The chain uses TRBV6-1 and TRBJ1-3; 8 positions agree with TRBD1. The CDR3 runs to 16 residues. Germline assignment: CDR1 MNHNS and CDR2 SASEGT. Trimming removed 4 bases from V and 4 bases from J; junction bases left unmatched: 9. CDR3 in DNA: TGTGCCAGCAGTGTGATGGACAGGGTATCCGGAAACACCATATATTTT. It encodes CASSVMDRVSGNTIYF.

The CDR3 protein is CASSEQNNQPQHF. The CDR3 nucleotides read TGTGCCAGCAGTGAACAAAACAATCAGCCCCAGCATTTT. This chain connects TRBV6-4 to TRBJ1-5; D call uncertain. This CDR3 is built from 13 residues. The V end was cut by 3 bases, the J end by 3 bases, with 6 bases between. CDR1 and CDR2 (germline): MRHNA, SNTAGT.

This clone was seen a few times. This same CDR3 is encoded by further DNA sequences in the sample. The rearrangement links TRBV9 to TRBJ2-2, with 11 bases aligning to TRBD2. Germline V gene lookup returns CDR1 SGDLS and CDR2 YYNGEE. The trim removed 0 bases at V and 0 bases at J, leaving 7 bases unmatched. This CDR3 has 19 residues. In nucleotides, the CDR3 is TGTGCCAGCAGCGTAGTCCCTTTAGCGGGAGGGCCGAACACCGGGGAGCTGTTTTTT. This encodes CASSVVPLAGGPNTGELFF.

The V and J genes are TRBV5-1 and TRBJ1-3; D gene uncertain. This CDR3 has 14 amino acids. The germline CDR1 and CDR2 sequences are SGHRS and YFSETQ. Trimming cost V 4 bases and J 0 bases, with 8 bases left between them. The chain's CDR3 is CASSMWGSGNTIYF. DNA for the CDR3: TGCGCCAGCAGCATGTGGGGCTCTGGAAACACCATATATTTT.

This clone appeared a few times. The genes are TRBV28 and TRBJ2-7, with 11 bases that match TRBD2. V lost 3 bases, J lost 2 bases, and 3 bases stayed unmatched. Per the germline V gene, CDR1 is MDHEN and CDR2 is SYDVKM. This CDR3 is built from 15 residues. CDR3 loop: CASSLGLAVTYEQYF. CDR3 coding DNA: TGTGCCAGCAGTTTGGGACTAGCGGTGACCTACGAGCAGTACTTC.

J is TRBJ1-1 and V is TRBV29-1; 7 positions match TRBD1. Germline V CDR1 and CDR2: SQVTM, ANQGSEA. Trimming cost V 7 bases and J 1 base; bases outside gene matches: 9. The CDR3 length is 14 residues. CDR3 residues: CSAEGASANTEAFF. In DNA form, the CDR3 reads TGCAGCGCCGAGGGGGCCTCAGCGAACACTGAAGCTTTCTTT.

This chain uses TRBV11-2 with TRBJ1-2, with D perhaps matching TRBD1 (6 bases). In germline, CDR1 is SGHAT, CDR2 FQNNGV. The CDR3 runs 15 residues. Trimming removed 1 base at V and 4 bases at J, with 13 bases between. The CDR3: CASSLAQGGSYGYTF. The CDR3 DNA is TGTGCCAGCAGCTTAGCCCAAGGGGGAAGCTATGGCTACACCTTC.

V is TRBV30 and J is TRBJ2-6, with D tentatively TRBD1 (5 bases). The CDR3 has 15 residues. The germline V gene encodes CDR1 GTSNPN and CDR2 SVGIG (reference sequence). V shed 2 bases and J shed 0 bases, with 8 bases lying between them. As DNA, the CDR3 is TGTGCCTGGAGTAGGGGTGGCTCTGGGGCCAACGTCCTGACTTTC. This codes for CAWSRGGSGANVLTF.

CDR3 sequence (DNA): TGTGCCAGCAGTTCCCCGGACGATGGGTACGAGCAGTACTTC. Protein: CASSSPDDGYEQYF. The gene calls are TRBV28 and TRBJ2-7, with D unresolved. Trimming stripped 4 bases from V and 4 bases from J, with 14 bases between. CDR1 and CDR2 (germline): MDHEN, SYDVKM. The CDR3 extends over 14 amino acids.

This clone was recorded only once. The rearrangement uses TRBV10-1 and TRBJ2-3, with D possibly called TRBD1 or TRBD2 (5 bases each). The germline V gene has CDR1 WNHNN and CDR2 SYGVQD (reference sequence). V lost 5 bases and J 3 bases, leaving 21 bases between the germline ends. The CDR3 extends over 17 amino acids. The CDR3 is CASSNGDPPLMTDTQYF. The CDR3 coding sequence is TGCGCCAGCAGTAATGGGGACCCCCCGTTGATGACAGATACGCAGTATTTT.

This rearrangement joins TRBV7-9 to TRBJ2-1, with a weak D call TRBD2 (5 bases). V was shortened by 5 bases and J by 7 bases, with 9 bases between the two germline ends. The germline V gene encodes CDR1 SEHNR and CDR2 FQNEAQ (reference sequence). This CDR3 spans 12 amino acids. In DNA form, the CDR3 reads TGTGCCAGCAGCCCTGGCGGGAATGAGCAGTTCTTC. Amino acid sequence: CASSPGGNEQFF.

This chain links TRBV7-2 with TRBJ2-7, with D perhaps TRBD2 (6 bases). V lost 1 base to trimming and J lost 3 bases, with 10 bases between them. CDR1 and CDR2 from the germline V gene are SGHTA and FQGNSA. This CDR3 region has 14 residues. This CDR3 reads CASSLGYGSYEQYF. In DNA, the CDR3 is TGTGCCAGCAGCTTAGGTTACGGGAGCTACGAGCAGTACTTC.

This clone was recorded only once. V and J are TRBV2 and TRBJ2-3; D is uncertain. The CDR3 runs 14 residues. Germline V CDR1 and CDR2: SNHLY, FYNNEI. V was pared by 5 bases and J by 0 bases, with 9 bases between. The CDR3: CASSRAGSTDTQYF. CDR3 in DNA: TGTGCCAGCAGTCGAGCCGGGAGCACAGATACGCAGTATTTT. Together with reference TRBV2 and TRBJ2-3, the CDR3 gives the full variable domain: EPEVTQTPSHQVTQMGQEVILRCVPISNHLYFYWYRQILGQKVEFLVSFYNNEISEKSEIFDDQFSVERPDGSNFTLKIRSTKLEDSAMYFCASSRAGSTDTQYFGPGTRLTVL.

The J gene is TRBJ1-6, the V gene TRBV15; no clear D gene. The V gene lost 0 bases and the J gene lost 9 bases, with 6 bases spanning the gap. The CDR3 spans 13 residues. From germline, CDR1 is LNHNV and CDR2 YYDKDF (reference sequence). The CDR3 DNA reads TGTGCCACCAGCAGAGATCCGACTTCACCCCTCCACTTT. Protein product: CATSRDPTSPLHF.

The rearrangement joins TRBV5-1 to TRBJ2-1; 8 nucleotides align to TRBD2. The CDR3 length is 16 residues. Unmatched junction bases numbered 9, after V lost 0 bases and J lost 7 bases. Germline loops: CDR1 SGHRS, CDR2 YFSETQ. CDR3 sequence (DNA): TGCGCCAGCAGCTTGGGAGGAGCGGGAGTACAAAATGAGCAGTTCTTC. Residues: CASSLGGAGVQNEQFF.

For this clone: Other DNA sequences in this specimen translate into the identical CDR3. The V gene is TRBV6-1, the J gene TRBJ2-3; TRBD2 aligns across 14 bases. CDR1 is MNHNS and CDR2 is SASEGT in the germline V gene. The V segment lost 4 bases and the J segment 4 bases; nucleotides outside the gene matches: 1. The CDR3 runs to 15 residues. The CDR3 DNA reads as TGTGCCAGCAGTGGACTAGCGGGAGGGCCAGATACGCAGTATTTT. Amino acid sequence: CASSGLAGGPDTQYF.

This chain links TRBV4-1 with TRBJ2-7; TRBD1 matches at 10 bases. V lost 4 bases, J lost 3 bases, and 9 bases stayed unmatched. Germline values: CDR1 MGHRA, CDR2 YSYEKL. CDR3 size: 16 residues. The chain's CDR3 is CASSRIDGTGVYEQYF. Here the CDR3 DNA reads TGCGCCAGCAGCCGGATAGACGGGACAGGGGTCTACGAGCAGTACTTC.